The 10 T cell receptor beta chains listed next were all sequenced from one sample in a study of neurological immune-mediated disorders. TCRdb re-called the 5' RACE reads with MiXCR, one entry per CDR3 protein. The sample consists of nearly 60,000 distinct CDR3 sequences, approximately 3.1% of them appearing once. The sample was PBMCs. The receptors come from a woman aged 60 to 75 with multiple sclerosis.

CDR3 in DNA: TGCAGTGCTAACGATGGGCTAGACAGTCAGTATTTT. This encodes CSANDGLDSQYF. V usage is TRBV20-1 and J usage is TRBJ2-3; tentatively, D is TRBD1 (5 bases). The CDR3 runs to 12 residues. V was trimmed by 4 bases and J by 12 bases, leaving 17 bases between them. Germline-derived CDR1 and CDR2 are DFQATT and SNEGSKA (reference sequence).

This clonotype was seen repeatedly, ten times or more. This chain joins TRBV6-1 and TRBJ1-2; no clear D. CDR1 and CDR2 (germline): MNHNS, SASEGT. The CDR3 is 13 amino acids. The V end was cut by 7 bases, the J end by 8 bases, with 17 bases between. The CDR3 coding sequence is TGTGCCAGCATTATGACCGTTAGGGTAGGCTACACCTTC. Translated, it gives CASIMTVRVGYTF.

Many counts were recorded for this clonotype. The genes are TRBV20-1 and TRBJ1-1, with 7 bases fitting TRBD1. Germline V lookup: CDR1 DFQATT, CDR2 SNEGSKA (reference sequence). The CDR3 contains 14 residues. Trimming took 5 bases from V and 1 from J; bases not matched to a gene: 7. The CDR3 nucleotides read TGCAGTGCTGCCGAGACAGGGAAGAACACTGAAGCTTTCTTT. Its protein product is CSAAETGKNTEAFF.

This clonotype has ten or more counts. The J gene is TRBJ2-7, the V gene TRBV28, with D maybe TRBD2 (5 bases). Trimming removed 4 bases at V and 3 bases at J, with 10 bases between. This CDR3 spans 13 amino acids. Germline V gene lookup returns CDR1 MDHEN and CDR2 SYDVKM. The CDR3 is CASSWRFDYEQYF. CDR3 bases: TGTGCCAGCAGTTGGAGGTTTGACTACGAGCAGTACTTC.

At least ten counts were recorded for this clonotype. This chain connects TRBV28 to TRBJ1-3; TRBD1 might be the D (5 bases). Trimming cost V 8 bases and J 0 bases, with 14 bases left between them. Germline-derived CDR1 and CDR2 are MDHEN and SYDVKM. CDR3 size: 15 residues. CDR3 in DNA: TGTGCCAGCTTCTCGGACACCCACTCTGGAAACACCATATATTTT. It yields the protein CASFSDTHSGNTIYF. Together with reference TRBV28 and TRBJ1-3, the CDR3 gives the full variable domain: DVKVTQSSRYLVKRTGEKVFLECVQDMDHENMFWYRQDPGLGLRLIYFSYDVKMKEKGDIPEGYSVSREKKERFSLILESASTNQTSMYLCASFSDTHSGNTIYFGEGSWLTVV.

This clonotype was observed at least ten times. This rearrangement joins TRBV5-1 to TRBJ2-3; TRBD1 might be the D (5 bases). Between the trimmed V and J ends, which lost 0 bases and 7 bases, there was a span of 6 bases. There are 12 residues in the CDR3. Germline V CDR1 and CDR2: SGHRS, YFSETQ. The CDR3 coding sequence is TGCGCCAGCAGCTTGGAGGGGAATACGCAGTATTTT. Translated: CASSLEGNTQYF.

This clonotype has at least ten counts. The chain combines TRBV5-1 with TRBJ1-6; D remains ambiguous. Trimming took off 0 bases at V and 9 bases at J, with 10 bases between the two ends. Germline assignment: CDR1 SGHRS and CDR2 YFSETQ. The CDR3 covers 14 residues. The CDR3: CASSLAAWGSPLHF. CDR3 sequence (DNA): TGCGCCAGCAGCTTGGCCGCTTGGGGTTCACCCCTCCACTTT.

This clonotype appeared many times. The CDR3 nucleotides read TGTGCCAGCAGCCAATCTCCGGGAGGGGGGAGCACTGAAGCTTTCTTT. This translates into CASSQSPGGGSTEAFF. The chain recombines TRBV3-1 with TRBJ1-1; D possibly corresponds to TRBD1 (6 bases). Germline V CDR1 and CDR2: LGHDT, YNNKEL (reference sequence). This CDR3 comprises 16 residues. V was shortened by 2 bases and J by 4 bases, with 17 bases between the two germline ends.

This clonotype was found many times. The chain recombines TRBV24-1 with TRBJ2-3; D not certain. Trimming took 3 bases from V and 2 from J, leaving 5 bases between them. This CDR3 is built from 13 residues. In germline, CDR1 is KGHDR, CDR2 SFDVKD. The CDR3 nucleotides are TGTGCCACCAGTGATAGAAACACAGATACGCAGTATTTT. It encodes CATSDRNTDTQYF.

This clonotype has ten or more counts. V gene TRBV7-3 combines with J gene TRBJ2-3; D may be TRBD1 (5 bases). Germline values: CDR1 SGHTA, CDR2 FQGTGA. This CDR3 is 14 amino acids long. V gave up 1 base and J gave up 2 bases, with 7 bases separating them. The CDR3 region has the DNA TGTGCCAGCAGCTTAAATGGGGCCACAGATACGCAGTATTTT. Its protein is CASSLNGATDTQYF.